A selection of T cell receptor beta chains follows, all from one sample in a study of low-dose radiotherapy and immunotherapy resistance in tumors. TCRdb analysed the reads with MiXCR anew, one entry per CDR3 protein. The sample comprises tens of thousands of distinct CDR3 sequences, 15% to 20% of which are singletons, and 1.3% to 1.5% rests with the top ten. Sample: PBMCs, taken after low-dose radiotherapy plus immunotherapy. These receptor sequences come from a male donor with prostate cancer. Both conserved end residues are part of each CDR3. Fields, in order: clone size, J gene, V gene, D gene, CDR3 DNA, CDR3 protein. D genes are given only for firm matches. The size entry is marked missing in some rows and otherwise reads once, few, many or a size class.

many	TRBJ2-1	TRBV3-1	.	TGTGCCAGCAGCCGCAACAGGAGGAGCTCCTACAATGAGCAGTTCTTC	CASSRNRRSSYNEQFF
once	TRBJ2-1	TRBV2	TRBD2	TGTGCCAGCAGTGAAATTGGGGGCCGGACTAGCGGGAGGGACAATGAGCAGTTCTTC	CASSEIGGRTSGRDNEQFF
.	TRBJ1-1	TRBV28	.	TGTGCCATCGGAAGAGGGGGCACTGAAGCTTTCTTT	CAIGRGGTEAFF
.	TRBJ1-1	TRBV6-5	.	TGTGCCAGCATAGCGAGGGTTAGGACTGAAGTTTTCTTT	CASIARVRTEVFF
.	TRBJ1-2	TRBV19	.	TGTGCCAGTAAAAAGGGGAGTACTAACTATGGCTACACCTTC	CASKKGSTNYGYTF
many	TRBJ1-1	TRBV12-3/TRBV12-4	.	TGTGCCAGCAGCCGCCTCACTGAAGCTTTCTTT	CASSRLTEAFF
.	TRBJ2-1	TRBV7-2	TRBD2	TGTGCCAGCAGCCTATTGGCGAGGGCTAGCGGGAGGGCCCGTCCCTACAATGAGCAGTTCTTC	CASSLLARASGRARPYNEQFF
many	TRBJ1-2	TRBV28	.	TGTGCCAGCAGTTCCTCAGGGGGCTACACCTTC	CASSSSGGYTF
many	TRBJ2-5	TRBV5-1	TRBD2	TGCGCCAGCAGCCCTGGGACTAGCGGGAGTCGGCAAGAGACCCAGTACTTC	CASSPGTSGSRQETQYF
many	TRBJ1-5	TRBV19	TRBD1	TGTGCCAGTAGTACCTGGGACAGGATGTCGGTCGCTAGCAATCAGCCCCAGCATTTT	CASSTWDRMSVASNQPQHF
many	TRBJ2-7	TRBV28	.	TGTGCCAGCAGTGCCCTAGCGTACTCCTACGAGCAGTACTTC	CASSALAYSYEQYF
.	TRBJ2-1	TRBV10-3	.	TGTGCCATCAGTGAGGACAGCTCCTACAATGAGCAGTTCTTC	CAISEDSSYNEQFF
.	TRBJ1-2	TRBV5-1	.	TGCGCCAGCAGCTTGGATCGGCAGGGACTTAACTATGGCTACACCTTC	CASSLDRQGLNYGYTF
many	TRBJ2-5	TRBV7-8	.	TGTGCCAGCAGACCTTCACCGGTCCAAGAGACCCAGTACTTC	CASRPSPVQETQYF
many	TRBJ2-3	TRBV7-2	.	TGCGCCAGCAGCCCCCAACGGTACACAGATACGCAGTATTTT	CASSPQRYTDTQYF
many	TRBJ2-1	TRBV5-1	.	TGCGCCAGCAGCTTGGGGTTCGATGAGCAGTTCTTC	CASSLGFDEQFF
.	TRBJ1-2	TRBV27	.	TGTGCCAGCAGTTTATCGAGGGGGGTAGGCGGCTACACCTTC	CASSLSRGVGGYTF